The 3 T cell receptor beta chains given below trace back to one sample, sequenced in a study of T cells in Graves' hyperthyroidism and ophthalmopathy. There were TCR beta CDR3 regions amplified from RNA transcripts. Using the HTBI primer set, a first-round RT-PCR was run on the TCR CDR3. Via MiXCR, TCRdb re-called the multiplex PCR reads, giving one row per CDR3 protein. Of roughly 840,000 distinct CDR3 sequences listed, around 39% were seen once; the top ten hold 8% to 9%. Sequences were obtained from blood. The receptors come from a man aged 18 to 29 with Graves' hyperthyroidism.

The genes are TRBV7-8 and TRBJ2-7, with D hard to call. Deletions cut 6 bases from V and 1 base from J, with 13 bases between. This CDR3 contains 14 residues. Germline CDR1 SGHVS, CDR2 FQNEAQ. CDR3 protein: CASSTPYPSYEQYF. CDR3 coding DNA: TGTGCCAGCAGTACTCCTTACCCGTCCTACGAGCAGTACTTC.

This clonotype was seen more than once but under ten times. The chain uses TRBV7-8 and TRBJ1-4; the match to TRBD1 covers 7 bases. Trimming took 4 bases from V and 8 from J; bases not matched to a gene: 7. The CDR3 has 14 amino acids. The germline CDR1 and CDR2 sequences are SGHVS and FQNEAQ. The CDR3 spells CASSWQGGREKLFF. The CDR3, as DNA: TGTGCCAGCAGCTGGCAGGGGGGACGGGAAAAACTGTTTTTT. The entire variable domain, with the rest obtained from reference TRBV7-8 and TRBJ1-4, is as follows: GAGVSQSPRYKVAKRGQDVALRCDPISGHVSLFWYQQALGQGPEFLTYFQNEAQLDKSGLPSDRFFAERPEGSVSTLKIQRTQQEDSAVYLCASSWQGGREKLFFGSGTQLSVL.

As concerns this clonotype: This may be a read error: a much more frequent sequence differs by one nucleotide. CDR3 protein: CSAYEQYF. Here the CDR3 DNA reads TGCAGCGCCTACGAGCAGTACTTC. The gene calls are TRBV29-1 and TRBJ2-7; D uncertain. The germline CDR1 and CDR2 sequences are SQVTM and ANQGSEA. The V and J ends lost 7 bases and 2 bases respectively, with 0 bases between them. The CDR3 has 8 residues.